This T cell receptor (beta chain) was recovered during a study of shared clonotypes between healthy human individuals. Study-wide points: Donor clonotype sharing was expected to depend on sequencing depth. Sorted-subset sequencing, rarefaction showed, was incomplete despite large depth. Naive subsets, compared against memory subsets, generally had larger estimated richness values.

This CDR3 has 17 residues. V lost 7 bases and J lost 0, with 19 bases in between. Looked up from germline, CDR1 is SGHTA and CDR2 is FQGNSA. Measured with immunoSEQ multiplex PCR; TCRdb has only the in-frame clones, and not every one. The data contain under 2,500,000 clones, almost 96% of them singletons. Each sample came from a Caucasian adult donor living in Nashville, Tennessee. Comments on this clone: The antigen remains unidentified.

Specimen: naive CD4+ T cells sorted from blood. The subset is: CD45RA+ positively selected. V and J are TRBV7-2 and TRBJ2-1, with D unresolved. This sequence originates from a man aged 18 to 30 in good health. Here the CDR3 DNA reads TGTGCCAGCACCTCGAGTGGGGTAAAGGGCTCCTACAATGAGCAGTTCTTC. Translating it yields CASTSSGVKGSYNEQFF.